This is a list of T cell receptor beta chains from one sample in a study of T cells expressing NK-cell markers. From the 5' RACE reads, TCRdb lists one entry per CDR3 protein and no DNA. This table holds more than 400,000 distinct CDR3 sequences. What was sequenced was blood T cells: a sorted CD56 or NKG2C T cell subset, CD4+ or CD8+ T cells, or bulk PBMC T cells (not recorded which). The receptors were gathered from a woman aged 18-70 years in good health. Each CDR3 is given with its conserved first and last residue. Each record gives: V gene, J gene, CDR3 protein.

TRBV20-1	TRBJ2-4	CSARVGQTIAKNIQYF
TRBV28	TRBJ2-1	CASSLYGTGWGPYNEQFF
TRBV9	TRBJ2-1	CASSVRQGGDPKYSYNEQFF
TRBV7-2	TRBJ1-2	CASSTRDDTGYTF
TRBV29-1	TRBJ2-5	CSVDTGWSETQYF
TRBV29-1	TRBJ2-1	CSVVGAGGHNEQFF
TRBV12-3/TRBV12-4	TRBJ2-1	CASSSRTGGSYEQFF
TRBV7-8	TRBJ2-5	CASSLFLLAGPQETQYF
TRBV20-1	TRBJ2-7	CSAMDDGGNYYEQYF
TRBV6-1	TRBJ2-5	CASSGLAGGQETQYF
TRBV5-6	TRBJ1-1	CASSVGTGRNTEAFF
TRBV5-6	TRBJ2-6	CASSLDPGFSLSGANVLTF
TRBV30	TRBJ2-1	CAWSVGLAGANEQFF
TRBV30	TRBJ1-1	CAWSVAGSTEAFF
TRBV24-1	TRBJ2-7	CATSDSGTGGYEQYF
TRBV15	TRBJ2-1	CATGTSENNEQFF
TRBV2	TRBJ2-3	CASSVAGPLGTDTQYF
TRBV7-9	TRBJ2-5	CASSFSPGDRGNRSEF
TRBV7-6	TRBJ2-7	CASSLDLSGLEQYF
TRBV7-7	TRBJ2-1	CASSLDGGEGEQFF
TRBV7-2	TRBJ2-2	CASSLGSSGNGELFF
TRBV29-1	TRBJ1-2	CSVKTEYGYTF
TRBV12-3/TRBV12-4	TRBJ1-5	CASSWGSNQPQHF
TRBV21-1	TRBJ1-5	CASSTEDRGSKVGNQPQHF
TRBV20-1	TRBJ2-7	CSASPSGGSYEQYF
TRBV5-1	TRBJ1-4	CASREYSGTNEKLFF
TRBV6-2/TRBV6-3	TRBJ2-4	CASTPATGLAKNIQYF
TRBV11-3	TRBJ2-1	CASSFTSGSYNEQFF
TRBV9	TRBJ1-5	CASSADREHQPQHF
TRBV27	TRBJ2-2	CASRAPVNTGELFF
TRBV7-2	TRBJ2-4	CASSPQTWDIQYF
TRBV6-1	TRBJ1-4	CASSLGARAEKLFF
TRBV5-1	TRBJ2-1	CASGSGTSYNEQFF
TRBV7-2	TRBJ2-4	CASSLGLVAKNIQYF
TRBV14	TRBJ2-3	CASSPLGRTSTDTQYF
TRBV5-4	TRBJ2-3	CASSWGASGSSTDTQYF
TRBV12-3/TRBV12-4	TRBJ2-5	CASRGGLAGDLQYF
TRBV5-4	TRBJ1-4	CASSGDLEEEKLFF
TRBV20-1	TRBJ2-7	CSARFVETYEQYF
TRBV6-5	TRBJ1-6	CASSSDRPGSYNSPLHF
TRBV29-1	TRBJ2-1	CSVEEWAIASYNEQFF
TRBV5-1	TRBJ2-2	CASRRPGREDTGELFF
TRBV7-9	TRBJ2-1	CASSPPRTSANNEQFF
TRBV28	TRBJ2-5	CASSLFPDRVQETQYF
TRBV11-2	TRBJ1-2	CASSLVGTGGLSNYGYTF